Listed below are T cell receptor beta chains from one sample, sequenced in a study of T cells after yellow fever vaccination. TCRdb ran MiXCR on the 5' RACE reads and lists one entry per CDR3 protein. The sample yields hundreds of thousands of distinct CDR3 sequences, approximately 13% seen once. Sequenced material: PBMCs, taken on the day of the yellow fever booster vaccination. These receptors originate from a man aged 30 to 45 who received the YFV17D yellow fever vaccine. Both conserved end residues are part of each CDR3. Each record gives: CDR3 protein, CDR3 DNA, V gene, D gene, J gene, clone size. The D gene is left open where the match is weak. Clone size, where shown, is once, few, many, or a class for clones that have expanded.

CDR3 protein: CASSQVGAGNTIYF; CDR3 DNA: TGCGCCAGCAGCCAAGTAGGGGCTGGAAACACCATATATTTT; V gene: TRBV4-3; D gene: NA; J gene: TRBJ1-3; clone size: few
CDR3 protein: CASSPLPTGLGEQYF; CDR3 DNA: TGTGCCAGCTCACCACTTCCGACAGGGTTGGGCGAGCAGTACTTC; V gene: TRBV18; D gene: TRBD1; J gene: TRBJ2-7; clone size: few
CDR3 protein: CSVDRLGGDYGYTF; CDR3 DNA: TGCAGCGTTGATCGTTTAGGGGGAGACTATGGCTACACCTTC; V gene: TRBV29-1; D gene: NA; J gene: TRBJ1-2; clone size: NA
CDR3 protein: CASSLIVGGDKFF; CDR3 DNA: TGCGCCAGCAGCTTGATAGTCGGAGGGGACAAGTTCTTC; V gene: TRBV5-1; D gene: NA; J gene: TRBJ2-1; clone size: NA
CDR3 protein: CASSPGLPGGEQFF; CDR3 DNA: TGTGCCAGCTCTCCAGGACTGCCGGGGGGTGAGCAGTTCTTC; V gene: TRBV18; D gene: TRBD2; J gene: TRBJ2-1; clone size: NA
CDR3 protein: CASKPGRTSPGELFF; CDR3 DNA: TGTGCCAGCAAGCCGGGTAGGACATCCCCCGGGGAGCTGTTTTTT; V gene: TRBV27; D gene: NA; J gene: TRBJ2-2; clone size: NA
CDR3 protein: CSASALGVHTDTQYF; CDR3 DNA: TGCAGTGCTAGTGCCTTAGGAGTTCACACAGATACGCAGTATTTT; V gene: TRBV20-1; D gene: NA; J gene: TRBJ2-3; clone size: few
CDR3 protein: CSARVIAGEKRETQYF; CDR3 DNA: TGCAGTGCTAGGGTTATAGCGGGAGAGAAGCGAGAGACCCAGTACTTC; V gene: TRBV20-1; D gene: TRBD2; J gene: TRBJ2-5; clone size: NA
CDR3 protein: CASISLPGLGYEQFF; CDR3 DNA: TGTGCCAGCATATCCCTTCCGGGGCTAGGCTATGAGCAGTTCTTC; V gene: TRBV6-1; D gene: NA; J gene: TRBJ2-1; clone size: NA
CDR3 protein: CASSEGRTGELFF; CDR3 DNA: TGTGCCAGCAGTGAGGGCCGCACCGGGGAGCTGTTTTTT; V gene: TRBV2; D gene: NA; J gene: TRBJ2-2; clone size: few
CDR3 protein: CASSLRTVVIAGELFF; CDR3 DNA: TGTGCCAGCAGCCTTCGGACAGTTGTCATCGCCGGGGAGCTGTTTTTT; V gene: TRBV3-1; D gene: NA; J gene: TRBJ2-2; clone size: few
CDR3 protein: CASSLAGRGREQYF; CDR3 DNA: TGCGCCAGCAGCTTAGCGGGGCGGGGTCGCGAGCAGTACTTC; V gene: TRBV5-1; D gene: TRBD2; J gene: TRBJ2-7; clone size: few
CDR3 protein: CASSLAGSPPSYEQYF; CDR3 DNA: TGTGCCAGCAGTCTAGCCGGGAGCCCCCCTTCCTACGAGCAGTACTTC; V gene: TRBV27; D gene: NA; J gene: TRBJ2-7; clone size: few
CDR3 protein: CASSLGEFF; CDR3 DNA: TGTGCCAGCAGCTTAGGGGAGTTCTTC; V gene: TRBV7-9; D gene: NA; J gene: TRBJ2-1; clone size: NA